This T cell receptor (beta chain) was sequenced for a study of blood T cells in healthy people across ages. Notes on the study in general: Naive CD4+ cells and diversity were both higher in long-lived donors than in aged donors.

The CDR3 loop spans 17 amino acids. Germline V lookup: CDR1 LGHNA, CDR2 YNFKEQ. This clonotype showed up just once. No antigen is known for it. Relative to the germline gene, one junction end is altered; a read error may explain this. The use of a sample-barcoded 5' primer and a J-beta primer mix characterized a second PCR of 7 to 11 cycles. A 12-random-nucleotide template-switch adaptor tagged each cDNA molecule. TCRdb re-analysed the 5' RACE reads in MiXCR, keeping a single row per CDR3 protein. The repertoire holds about 780,000 distinct CDR3 sequences, with about 47% as singletons. Per individual sample, total RNA of at least 5 micrograms was extracted.

The V gene is TRBV4-2, the J gene TRBJ2-3, with TRBD2 identical over 14 bases. This TCR derives from an older man in good health. The source material was blood. The CDR3 nucleotides read TGTGCCAGCAGCCACGAAACGGGACTAGCGGGAGAGGATACGCTGTATTTT. Translated, it gives CASSHETGLAGEDTLYF.